This TCR beta chain was found in a study of T cells after yellow fever vaccination. Broader study findings: Though weaker, the secondary response peaked faster, on day 5 versus 15. Booster samples showed a return of most primary-vaccination clones (roughly 96% CD4, approximately 90% CD8).

CDR1 and CDR2 (germline): MNHNY, SVGAGI (reference sequence). The CDR3 consists of 12 residues. The V end was cut by 6 bases, the J end by 3 bases, with 9 bases between. The table lists this clonotype with many counts. What it recognizes is unknown. Template switching by 5'RACE produced TCR cDNA, adding a universal primer site and UMIs. TCRdb re-derived calls from the 5' RACE reads in MiXCR, one entry per CDR3 protein. The table has some 300,000 distinct CDR3 sequences, around 11% seen once. This sample comprised CD4+ T cells sorted from PBMCs, obtained 45 days after the yellow fever booster vaccination. This TCR was sampled from a man aged 18 to 29 who received the YFV17D yellow fever vaccine. The chain couples TRBV6-6 to TRBJ2-7; tentatively, D is TRBD2 (5 bases). The CDR3 reads CASRSGDYEQYF. The DNA for the CDR3 is TGTGCCAGCAGATCCGGGGACTACGAGCAGTACTTC.